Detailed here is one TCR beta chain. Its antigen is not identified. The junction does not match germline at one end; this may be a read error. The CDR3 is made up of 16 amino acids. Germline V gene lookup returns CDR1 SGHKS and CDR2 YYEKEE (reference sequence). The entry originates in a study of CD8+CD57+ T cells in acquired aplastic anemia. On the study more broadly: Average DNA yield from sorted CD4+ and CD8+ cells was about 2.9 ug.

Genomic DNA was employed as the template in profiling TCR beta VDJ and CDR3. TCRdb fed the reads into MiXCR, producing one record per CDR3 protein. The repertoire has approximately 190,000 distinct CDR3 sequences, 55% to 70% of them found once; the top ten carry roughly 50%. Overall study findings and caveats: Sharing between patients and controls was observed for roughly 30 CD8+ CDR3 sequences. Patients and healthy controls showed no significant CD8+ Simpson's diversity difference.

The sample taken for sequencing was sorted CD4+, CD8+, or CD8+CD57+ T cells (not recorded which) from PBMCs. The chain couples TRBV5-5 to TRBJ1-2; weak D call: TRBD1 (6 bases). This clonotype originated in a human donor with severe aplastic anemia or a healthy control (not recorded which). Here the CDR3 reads CASSPKFAGGPYGYTF. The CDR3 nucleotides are TGCGCCAGCAGCCCCAAGTTTGCGGGGGGGCCCTATGGCTACACCTTC.